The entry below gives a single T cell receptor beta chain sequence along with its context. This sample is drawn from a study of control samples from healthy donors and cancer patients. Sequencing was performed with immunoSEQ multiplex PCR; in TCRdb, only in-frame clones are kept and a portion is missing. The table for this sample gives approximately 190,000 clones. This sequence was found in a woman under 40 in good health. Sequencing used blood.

This CDR3 is CASSTLDNQPQHF. The DNA of the CDR3 is TGTGCCAGCAGTACCCTGGACAATCAGCCCCAGCATTTT. The J gene is TRBJ1-5, the V gene TRBV25-1, with D unresolved. Germline values: CDR1 MGHDK, CDR2 SYGVNS. V was cut by 5 bases and J by 3 bases, with 8 bases left in between. The CDR3 contains 13 residues.